The 17 T cell receptor beta chains below were found in one sample sequenced in a study of T cell clusters in autoimmune cytopenias. TRB amplification used roughly 250 ng of peripheral blood genomic DNA. TRB rearrangements were amplified by touch-down multiplex PCR with mixed TRB-A/B primers. TCRdb reprocessed the multiplex PCR reads, keeping one entry per CDR3 protein, no DNA. Its table lists some 7,000 distinct CDR3 sequences. The specimen was peripheral blood. The origin of the receptors is a human donor with an autoimmune cytopenia or autoimmune hepatitis (not recorded which).

This clonotype is deemed medium-sized (0.01 to 0.1%) by its frequency. J is TRBJ2-3 and V is TRBV20-1; TCRdb gives TRBD2 as the D gene, but with no DNA this cannot be confirmed. Germline-derived CDR1 and CDR2 are DFQATT and SNEGSKA (reference sequence). There are 16 residues in the CDR3. The CDR3 loop is CSARGVAGGGTDTQYF.

Frequency places this clonotype as medium-sized. The chain couples TRBV6-1 to TRBJ2-1; the D gene TCRdb calls, TRBD2, cannot be checked with no DNA. Germline assignment: CDR1 MNHNS and CDR2 SASEGT. The CDR3 contains 14 residues. CDR3 residues: CASLETSGFNEQFF.

The V and J genes are TRBV20-1 and TRBJ2-1; the TCRdb call, TRBD2, lacks DNA for checking. The CDR3 covers 16 residues. Looked up from germline, CDR1 is DFQATT and CDR2 is SNEGSKA (reference sequence). The CDR3 loop is CSGLAGGLNSYNEQFF.

The V call is TRBV30, the J call TRBJ2-3; TCRdb calls TRBD2, which cannot be checked without DNA. CDR3 length: 13 amino acids. The germline CDR1 and CDR2 sequences are GTSNPN and SVGIG (reference sequence). This CDR3 is CAWTSGRTDTQYF.

This clonotype counts as medium-sized by frequency. The gene calls are TRBV6-6 and TRBJ1-2; TCRdb's D call, TRBD1, is unchecked because there is no DNA. The CDR3 is 13 residues long. Per the germline V gene, CDR1 is MNHNY and CDR2 is SVGAGI (reference sequence). The CDR3 is CASSSTDSYGYTF.

J is TRBJ1-2 and V is TRBV6-5; the TCRdb D gene call, TRBD1, has no DNA to confirm it. Germline CDR1 and CDR2: MNHEY and SVGAGI. CDR3 length equals 15 residues. This CDR3 is CASSYEGTGLRGYTF.

The rearrangement uses TRBV20-1 and TRBJ1-5; absent DNA, TCRdb's TRBD1 call cannot be checked. The germline gives CDR1 DFQATT, CDR2 SNEGSKA (reference sequence). The CDR3 sequence is 14 residues long. The CDR3 region is CSAREGHPGQPQHF.

This clonotype ranks as medium-sized in terms of frequency. V is TRBV12-3 or TRBV12-4 and J is TRBJ2-7; the D call from TCRdb, TRBD2, cannot be confirmed without DNA. The CDR3 is 15 residues long. Here the CDR3 reads CASSLSASGNHEQYF.

The CDR3 spells CSARSRGGPYEQYF. This chain links TRBV20-1 with TRBJ2-7; TCRdb designates TRBD1, a call that cannot be tested without DNA. This CDR3 has 14 amino acids. In germline, CDR1 is DFQATT, CDR2 SNEGSKA (reference sequence).

The V and J genes are TRBV10-3 and TRBJ2-7; TCRdb designates TRBD1, a call that cannot be tested without DNA. Germline CDR1 is ENHRY and CDR2 is SYGVKD. This CDR3 is 13 amino acids long. CDR3 protein: CATMEGGEYEQYF.

This chain uses TRBV14 with TRBJ2-1; TCRdb's D call, TRBD1, is unchecked because there is no DNA. The CDR3 is 13 amino acids. The germline V gene encodes CDR1 SGHDN and CDR2 FVKESK. The chain's CDR3 is CASSLPRLNEQFF.

This clonotype is labeled medium-sized based on frequency. V and J are TRBV6-5 and TRBJ2-6. The CDR3 consists of 15 residues. Per germline, CDR1 MNHEY and CDR2 SVGAGI. CDR3: CASSYWGSGANVLTF.

The chain links TRBV20-1 to TRBJ2-7; TCRdb gives TRBD2 as the D gene, but with no DNA this cannot be confirmed. Germline CDR1 reads DFQATT; CDR2 reads SNEGSKA (reference sequence). The CDR3 is 13 residues long. This chain's CDR3 is CSAIRLGGYEQYF.

V usage is TRBV7-2 and J usage is TRBJ1-2; the TCRdb call, TRBD1, lacks DNA for checking. Per the germline V gene, CDR1 is SGHTA and CDR2 is FQGNSA. The CDR3 is made up of 16 amino acids. CDR3 in amino acids: CASSPHGQGASYGYTF.

By frequency, this clonotype is medium-sized (0.01 to 0.1%). The V gene is TRBV6-5, the J gene TRBJ1-5; the TCRdb D gene call, TRBD1, has no DNA to confirm it. CDR1 is MNHEY, CDR2 SVGAGI, per germline. This CDR3 is built from 14 residues. The CDR3 loop is CASSLRTAKEPQHF.

This clonotype is called medium-sized (0.01 to 0.1%) based on its frequency. The J gene is TRBJ1-1, the V gene TRBV30; the TRBD1 assignment by TCRdb is unverifiable without DNA. CDR1 is GTSNPN, CDR2 SVGIG, per germline (reference sequence). The length of the CDR3 is 16 residues. CDR3 loop: CAWMGTVPLLGTEAFF.

This clonotype is classed as medium-sized by frequency. The genes are TRBV27 and TRBJ2-7. This CDR3 has 12 amino acids. Germline V gene lookup returns CDR1 MNHEY and CDR2 SMNVEV (reference sequence). This CDR3 reads CASSLSPYEQYF.